This record looks at one T cell receptor (beta chain) sequence and its context. This sample stems from a study of blood T cell repertoires in COVID-19. Turning to the study itself: Acute and convalescent COVID-19 specimens originated in the United States, Italy and Spain. PBMCs, B-cell-depleted T cells, or T cells provided the cDNA or gDNA that made up the material.

Trimming pared 0 bases from V and 5 bases from J, leaving 14 bases between. This CDR3 spans 16 amino acids. CDR1 and CDR2 (germline): MGHRA, YSYEKL. Original data processing: By means of reference gene primer amplification, nucleated cell counts were estimated. Only in-frame clones appear in the TCRdb table, and some are missing; sequencing was by immunoSEQ multiplex PCR. Clone size and the V and J calls come from that table; the DNA yielded D and trimming. Among tens of thousands of clones listed, roughly 82% were seen once. The gene calls are TRBV4-1 and TRBJ2-4; D is unclear. The sample was peripheral blood. The clonotype was recovered from a man aged 55 to 70 with acute or convalescent COVID-19. CDR3 nucleotide sequence: TGCGCCAGCAGCCAAGAGGATGGCACGAGGCAAAACATTCAGTACTTC. This codes for CASSQEDGTRQNIQYF.